These T cell receptor beta chains were read from a single sample in a study of CD8 T cells in ankylosing spondylitis. TCRdb reprocessed the 5' RACE reads via MiXCR and lists one record per CDR3 protein. The sample includes more than 500,000 distinct CDR3 sequences, approximately 5% of them seen just once. The sample taken for sequencing was blood, either unsorted or a sorted T cell fraction (not recorded which). The receptors stem from a male donor with ankylosing spondylitis. The CDR3 runs from the conserved cysteine through the conserved F or W. D genes are given only for firm matches. Rows give clone size only sometimes, using once, few, many, or a class for an expanded clone.

abundance,len,d_gene,v_gene,j_gene,CDR3nt,CDR3aa
many,16,.,TRBV4-2,TRBJ2-3,TGTGCCAGCAGCCTCCACCGGGACTCCGGCACAGATACGCAGTATTTT,CASSLHRDSGTDTQYF
many,16,.,TRBV7-9,TRBJ1-2,TGTGCCAGCAGGAGTACCCAGATGGGTTTGTGGTATGGCTACACCTTC,CASRSTQMGLWYGYTF
many,15,.,TRBV24-1,TRBJ2-6,TGTGCCACCGGTAGCGGAAACTCTGGGGCCAACGTCCTGACTTTC,CATGSGNSGANVLTF
many,14,.,TRBV29-1,TRBJ2-1,TGCAGCGTTGAAGGGTCGTTCTCCTACAATGAGCAGTTCTTC,CSVEGSFSYNEQFF
many,15,TRBD1,TRBV7-2,TRBJ2-7,TGTGCCAGCAGTCCGAGGACAGGGAGATTCTACGAGCAGTACTTC,CASSPRTGRFYEQYF
many,11,TRBD1,TRBV29-1,TRBJ1-2,TGCAGCGTTGGGCAGGGGGATGGCTACACCTTC,CSVGQGDGYTF
many,15,TRBD1,TRBV5-1,TRBJ2-3,TGCGCCAGCAGCACGGGGGACAGGGCCACAGATACGCAGTATTTT,CASSTGDRATDTQYF
many,14,.,TRBV5-1,TRBJ2-7,TGCGCCAGCAGCTTGGGGCAGATCACCTACGAGCAGTACTTC,CASSLGQITYEQYF
few,13,.,TRBV20-1,TRBJ2-1,TGCAGTGCTAGAGAGACTACATACAATGAGCAGTTCTTC,CSARETTYNEQFF
.,13,.,TRBV9,TRBJ2-7,TGTGCCAGCAGCGTAGGACTAGACTACGAGCAGTACTTC,CASSVGLDYEQYF
many,14,.,TRBV9,TRBJ2-5,TGTGCCAGCAGCGGTCCGGGGCCCGGAGAGACCCAGTACTTC,CASSGPGPGETQYF
many,15,.,TRBV6-5,TRBJ1-5,TGTGCCAGCAGTTACGGTTGGGGGGGGGGTCAGCCCCAGCATTTT,CASSYGWGGGQPQHF
many,13,.,TRBV4-3,TRBJ2-3,TGCGCCAGCAGCCATCCGGACTCTCCTATCCAGTATTTT,CASSHPDSPIQYF
.,15,TRBD1,TRBV19,TRBJ1-5,TGTGCCAGTAGTGCTCGACAGGGAGAGGATCAGCCCCAGCATTTT,CASSARQGEDQPQHF
many,15,.,TRBV29-1,TRBJ1-1,TGCAGCGTTGAACCGGCTGCGGGGTTTGGAGCTGAAGCTTTCTTT,CSVEPAAGFGAEAFF
many,16,TRBD2,TRBV24-1,TRBJ2-3,TGTGCCACCAGTGATTTGGGACTAGCGGGTACAGATACGCAGTATTTT,CATSDLGLAGTDTQYF
few,15,.,TRBV3-1,TRBJ1-6,TGTGCCAGCAGCCAGACATCACCGAGGGATTCACCCCTCCACTTT,CASSQTSPRDSPLHF
many,15,.,TRBV12-3/TRBV12-4,TRBJ2-7,TGTGCCAGCAGTTTTAGACAGGAGTCCCTCTACGAGCAGTACTTC,CASSFRQESLYEQYF
many,15,TRBD1,TRBV13,TRBJ2-7,TGTGCCAGCAGCTTTCGGGACAGGGGGCAGCACGAGCAGTACTTC,CASSFRDRGQHEQYF
many,14,TRBD2,TRBV7-9,TRBJ2-7,TGTGCCAGCAGCCCCTTAGCGGGAGGCCGCGAGCAGTACTTC,CASSPLAGGREQYF
many,16,.,TRBV5-1,TRBJ1-2,TGCGCCAGCAGCGCCTCGGGTGGCATCTCTAACTATGGCTACACCTTC,CASSASGGISNYGYTF
many,16,.,TRBV15,TRBJ1-5,TGTGCCACCAGCAGAGATTTAGGGGCAAGCAATCAGCCCCAGCATTTT,CATSRDLGASNQPQHF
few,15,.,TRBV2,TRBJ1-5,TGTGCCAGCAGATACGACACTGCTAGCAATCAGCCCCAGCATTTT,CASRYDTASNQPQHF
many,11,.,TRBV20-1,TRBJ1-1,TGCAGTGCCGCCAAAGGGCCTGAAGCTTTCTTT,CSAAKGPEAFF
many,15,.,TRBV4-3,TRBJ2-1,TGCGCCAGCAGCACCCGGGACTTCACCCTCAATGAGCAGTTCTTC,CASSTRDFTLNEQFF
many,15,TRBD2,TRBV20-1,TRBJ2-5,TGCAGTGCTTTACGGACTAGCGGGAACCAAGAGACCCAGTACTTC,CSALRTSGNQETQYF
many,12,.,TRBV29-1,TRBJ2-5,TGCAGCGTTGGAGGGGGCCAAGAGACCCAGTACTTC,CSVGGGQETQYF
many,15,TRBD2,TRBV6-1,TRBJ2-3,TGTGCCAGCAGAGGACTAGCGGGGGCCGTAGATACGCAGTATTTT,CASRGLAGAVDTQYF
many,13,.,TRBV28,TRBJ1-5,TGTGCCAGCGGGGGGGATAACAATCAGCCCCAGCATTTT,CASGGDNNQPQHF
many,17,.,TRBV9,TRBJ2-1,TGTGCCAGCAGCGTACCCAGCGGCTTAGGCTCCTACAATGAGCAGTTCTTC,CASSVPSGLGSYNEQFF
.,16,TRBD2,TRBV2,TRBJ2-3,TGTGCCAGCAGCGCCCGTGGGCGGGAGGCCACAGATACGCAGTATTTT,CASSARGREATDTQYF
many,15,.,TRBV9,TRBJ2-5,TGTGCCAGCAGCGTAGGCCAGATGATCCAAGAGACCCAGTACTTC,CASSVGQMIQETQYF
many,18,TRBD2,TRBV5-1,TRBJ2-1,TGCGCCAGCAGCTTGTCCCTAGCGGGTCCGGGGGCCTACAATGAGCAGTTCTTC,CASSLSLAGPGAYNEQFF
many,14,TRBD2,TRBV4-2,TRBJ2-7,TGTGCCAGCAGCCAAGGTGGGGACTACTACGAGCAGTACTTC,CASSQGGDYYEQYF
many,14,.,TRBV5-1,TRBJ2-5,TGCGCCAGCAGCTTGTATGCCCTCCAAGAGACCCAGTACTTC,CASSLYALQETQYF
many,13,.,TRBV2,TRBJ2-2,TGTGCCAGCAGTTCAACTTCCACCGGGGAGCTGTTTTTT,CASSSTSTGELFF
many,16,.,TRBV5-1,TRBJ1-1,TGCGCCAGCAGCTTGAGGACGCTCGACCGTTACACTGAAGCTTTCTTT,CASSLRTLDRYTEAFF
.,18,.,TRBV20-1,TRBJ2-6,TGCAGTGCCTGCCGCCTAGGGGCAGCATATTCTGGGGCCAACGTCCTGACTTTC,CSACRLGAAYSGANVLTF
many,17,TRBD2,TRBV6-5,TRBJ2-5,TGTGCCAGCAGTTCCCCGGGACTAGCGGGAGGGCAAGAGACCCAGTACTTC,CASSSPGLAGGQETQYF
few,18,TRBD2,TRBV3-1,TRBJ2-7,TGTGCCAGCAGCCCACTACCTGCGACTAGCGGGAGAGTCATCGAGCAGTACTTC,CASSPLPATSGRVIEQYF
many,14,.,TRBV7-9,TRBJ1-1,TGTGCCAGCAGCACGGACAGACTCTCTACTGAAGCTTTCTTT,CASSTDRLSTEAFF
many,17,.,TRBV5-1,TRBJ2-1,TGCGCCAGCAGCTTGGGGGTTGGAGGACTCAGTTACAATGAGCAGTTCTTC,CASSLGVGGLSYNEQFF
many,14,.,TRBV14,TRBJ2-5,TGTGCCAGCAGCCAAGATGGGGGGAGAGAGACCCAGTACTTC,CASSQDGGRETQYF
many,14,.,TRBV29-1,TRBJ1-1,TGCAGCGTCCAACCGGGCACAGCGAACACTGAAGCTTTCTTT,CSVQPGTANTEAFF